A selection of T cell receptor beta chains follows, all from one sample in a study of T cell repertoires in cytomegalovirus infection. These receptors' antigens are unknown. TCRdb ran MiXCR on the reads and lists one entry per CDR3 protein. The data show approximately 34,000 distinct CDR3 sequences, roughly 49% seen once. The source material was CD8+ T cells from cultured PBMCs, sampled from culture after CMV antigen stimulation. Every receptor here comes from a human donor in good health (CMV status not recorded). Some clones in this sample may be carry-over from other donors' samples. CDR3s include the opening cysteine and the closing phenylalanine or tryptophan. D genes are given only for firm matches. Rows give clone size only sometimes, using once, few, many, or a class for an expanded clone.

D gene,clone size,V gene,J gene,CDR3 DNA,CDR3 protein
.,.,TRBV15,TRBJ2-5,TGTGCCACCAGCAGAGATAGAGGCAGGACGGAGACCCAGTACTTC,CATSRDRGRTETQYF
.,.,TRBV7-8,TRBJ2-1,TGTGCCAGCAGCCCACAACCCCAAGCTGACAATGAGCAGTTCTTC,CASSPQPQADNEQFF
.,.,TRBV6-1,TRBJ2-1,TGTGCCAGCAGTGAAGAAAAGCGCCAGCAGTTCTTC,CASSEEKRQQFF
TRBD2,.,TRBV7-8,TRBJ2-1,TGTGCCAGCAGCTTAGAGGCTAGCGGGAGGGGTTTCAATGAGCAGTTCTTC,CASSLEASGRGFNEQFF
TRBD2,.,TRBV7-8,TRBJ2-7,TGTGCCAGCAGCTTAGGACTAGCGGGGGGGACACTCCCGACCTACGAGCAGTACTTC,CASSLGLAGGTLPTYEQYF
.,many,TRBV7-6,TRBJ1-3,TGTGCCAGCAGCTTATCCCAATTGCCGGTTAGCGGAAACACCATATATTTT,CASSLSQLPVSGNTIYF
TRBD2,once,TRBV28,TRBJ2-3,TGTGCCAGCAGTTTAACTAGCGGGGGCACAGATACGCAGTATTTT,CASSLTSGGTDTQYF
.,.,TRBV7-6,TRBJ2-1,TGTGCCAGCAGCTTGTTTGGAATGTCCTCCTACAATGAGCAGTTCTTC,CASSLFGMSSYNEQFF
.,.,TRBV24-1,TRBJ2-3,TGTGCCACCAGTGAGCCCTTGCGGGAAGGGACAGATACGCAGTATTTT,CATSEPLREGTDTQYF
TRBD1,.,TRBV7-6,TRBJ2-4,TGTGCCAGCAGCTTACACAGGGGGCCGGTCAAAAACATTCAGTACTTC,CASSLHRGPVKNIQYF
.,.,TRBV7-2,TRBJ2-5,TGTGCCAGCAGCTTTCAGGGATTCCCAGAATTC,CASSFQGFPEF
.,few,TRBV12-3/TRBV12-4,TRBJ1-2,TGTGCCAACGGAGAAGACTATGGCTACACCTTC,CANGEDYGYTF
.,.,TRBV2,TRBJ1-2,TGTGCCAGCAGTGGCGGGGGAGGCTATGGCTACACCTTC,CASSGGGGYGYTF
.,.,TRBV27,TRBJ1-2,TGTGCCAGCAGTTCGATTTCGACAGCCGTCTCAGATGGCTACACCTTC,CASSSISTAVSDGYTF
.,.,TRBV6-1,TRBJ1-5,TGTGCCAGCAGGGGGGTTCCTAGCAATCAGCCCCAGCATTTT,CASRGVPSNQPQHF
TRBD1,.,TRBV7-4,TRBJ2-5,TGTGCCAGCAGCTTAGTGACAGGGGATGAGACCCAGTACTTC,CASSLVTGDETQYF
.,.,TRBV12-3/TRBV12-4,TRBJ2-2,TGTGCCAGCAGTCCCCGTAGAGGGCAGTCCGGGGAGCTGTTTTTT,CASSPRRGQSGELFF
TRBD2,.,TRBV3-1,TRBJ2-7,TGTGCCAGCAGCCAAGATCGGGCGGGGGACCCCCTCAGCTACGAGCAGTACTTC,CASSQDRAGDPLSYEQYF
.,.,TRBV7-2,TRBJ1-1,TGTGCCAGCAGCTTACATGGTACAGGGTACACTGAAGCTTTCTTT,CASSLHGTGYTEAFF
TRBD1,once,TRBV7-9,TRBJ1-1,TGTGCCAGCAGCCGCCGACAGGGGATGACGAACACTGAAGCTTTCTTT,CASSRRQGMTNTEAFF